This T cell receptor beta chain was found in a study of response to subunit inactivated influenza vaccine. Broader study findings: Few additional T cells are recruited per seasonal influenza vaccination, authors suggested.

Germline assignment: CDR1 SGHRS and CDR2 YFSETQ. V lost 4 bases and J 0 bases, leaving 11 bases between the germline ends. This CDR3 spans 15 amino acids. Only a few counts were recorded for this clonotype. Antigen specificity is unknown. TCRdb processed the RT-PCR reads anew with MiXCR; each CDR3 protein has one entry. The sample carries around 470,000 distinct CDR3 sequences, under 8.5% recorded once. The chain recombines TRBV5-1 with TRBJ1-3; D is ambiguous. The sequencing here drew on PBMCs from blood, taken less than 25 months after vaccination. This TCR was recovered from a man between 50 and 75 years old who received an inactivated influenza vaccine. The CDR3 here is CASSTTGDSGNTIYF. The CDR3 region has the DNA TGCGCCAGCAGCACGACCGGGGACTCTGGAAACACCATATATTTT.